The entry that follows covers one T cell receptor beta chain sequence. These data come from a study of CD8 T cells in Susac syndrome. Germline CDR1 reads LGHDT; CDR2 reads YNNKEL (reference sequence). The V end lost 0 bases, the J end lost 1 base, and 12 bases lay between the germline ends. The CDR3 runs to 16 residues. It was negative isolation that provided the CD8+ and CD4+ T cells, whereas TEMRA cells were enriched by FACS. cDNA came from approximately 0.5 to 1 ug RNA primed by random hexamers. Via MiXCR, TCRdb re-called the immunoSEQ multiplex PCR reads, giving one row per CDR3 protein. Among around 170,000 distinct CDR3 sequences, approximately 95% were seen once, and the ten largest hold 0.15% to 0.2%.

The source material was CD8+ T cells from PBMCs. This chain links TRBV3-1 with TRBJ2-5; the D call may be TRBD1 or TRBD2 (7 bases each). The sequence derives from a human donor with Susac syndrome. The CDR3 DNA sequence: TGTGCCAGCAGCCAAGATGTCAGGGGGGGCCAAGAGACCCAGTACTTC. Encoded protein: CASSQDVRGGQETQYF.